Below are 30 T cell receptor beta chains sequenced from a single sample in a study of T cells in localized non-small cell lung cancer. TCRdb keeps only in-frame clones here, not all; method: immunoSEQ multiplex PCR. The sample lists 25,000 to 30,000 clones; about 91% were seen once. The specimen comprised peripheral blood, sampled before any cancer treatment. These receptors were obtained from a female donor older than 55 with stage I lung adenocarcinoma.

The chain couples TRBV21-1 to TRBJ1-5; TRBD1 is taken as the D call from the table, unchecked against the DNA. TRBV21-1 corresponds to a pseudogene. This CDR3 is 17 amino acids long. The CDR3 loop reads CASSKGLRTDFNQPQHF. The CDR3 bases are TGTGCCAGCAGCAAGGGCCTGAGGACAGATTTCAATCAGCCCCAGCATTTT.

The genes are TRBV28 and TRBJ1-2; D is uncertain. The germline gives CDR1 MDHEN, CDR2 SYDVKM. CDR3 length equals 12 residues. The V gene lost 4 bases and the J gene lost 7 bases, with 10 bases spanning the gap. In DNA, the CDR3 is TGTGCCAGCAGTTCCCCGCCGGTTGGCTACACCTTC. This encodes CASSSPPVGYTF.

The chain uses TRBV5-1 and TRBJ1-6; 7 bases align to TRBD1. The CDR3 covers 14 residues. The germline CDR1 and CDR2 sequences are SGHRS and YFSETQ. Trimming took 4 bases from V and 5 from J; bases not matched to a gene: 3. The CDR3 reads CASSPGTDNSPLHF. Here the CDR3 DNA reads TGCGCCAGCAGCCCCGGGACAGATAATTCACCCCTCCACTTT.

This sequence joins TRBV30 and TRBJ1-4; 12 positions match TRBD1. This CDR3 comprises 15 residues. V lost 5 bases, J lost 10 bases, and 11 bases stayed unmatched. The germline CDR1 and CDR2 sequences are GTSNPN and SVGIG (reference sequence). CDR3 sequence reads: CAWSFPGQGAGKLFF. The CDR3, as DNA: TGTGCCTGGTCCTTCCCGGGACAGGGGGCTGGAAAACTGTTTTTT.

This chain links TRBV5-6 with TRBJ1-1, with a tentative D call TRBD1 (6 bases). The ends were cut back, 3 bases at V and 7 bases at J, with 13 bases in the middle. Germline CDR1 is SGHDT and CDR2 is YYEEEE. The CDR3 extends over 13 amino acids. CDR3 nucleotide sequence: TGTGCCAGCAGCTCTGGACAGAAGCTTGAAGCTTTCTTT. The encoded protein is CASSSGQKLEAFF.

The chain is built from TRBV7-9 and TRBJ1-1; tentatively, D is TRBD1 (5 bases). V gave up 0 bases and J gave up 7 bases, with 12 bases separating them. The CDR3 covers 14 residues. CDR1 SEHNR and CDR2 FQNEAQ come from the germline V gene (reference sequence). The CDR3 sequence is CASSLAWGRNEAFF. The CDR3 nucleotides are TGTGCCAGCAGCTTAGCGTGGGGCAGGAATGAAGCTTTCTTT. The variable domain in full, completed from reference TRBV7-9 and TRBJ1-1, reads DTGVSQNPRHKITKRGQNVTFRCDPISEHNRLYWYRQTLGQGPEFLTYFQNEAQLEKSRLLSDRFSAERPKGSFSTLEIQRTEQGDSAMYLCASSLAWGRNEAFFGQGTRLTVV.

The chain is built from TRBV6-6 and TRBJ2-3; 7 nucleotides align to TRBD2. V trimming: 6 bases; J trimming: 4 bases; junction bases outside the gene matches: 1. Germline assignment: CDR1 MNHNY and CDR2 SVGAGI (reference sequence). CDR3 length equals 12 residues. In nucleotides, the CDR3 is TGTGCCAGCAGGGCGGGAGCAGATACGCAGTATTTT. This gives the protein CASRAGADTQYF.

The sample holds a few counts of this clone. The V gene is TRBV5-4, the J gene TRBJ1-1; TRBD1 aligns across 7 bases. CDR1 is SGHNT and CDR2 is YYREEE in the germline V gene (reference sequence). V gave up 2 bases and J gave up 9 bases; unmatched junction bases: 7. This CDR3 comprises 13 residues. As DNA, the CDR3 is TGTGCCAGCAGCTTTGGGCCGACAGGGAAAGCTTTCTTT. Its translation: CASSFGPTGKAFF.

The V and J genes are TRBV5-1 and TRBJ2-2, with D possibly being TRBD1 or TRBD2 (5 bases each). Trimming pared 0 bases from V and 7 bases from J, leaving 13 bases between. The CDR3 has 15 amino acids. Germline V lookup: CDR1 SGHRS, CDR2 YFSETQ. CDR3 region: CASSLGAGADGELFF. Written as DNA, the CDR3 is TGCGCCAGCAGCTTGGGGGCCGGGGCTGACGGGGAGCTGTTTTTT. The full variable domain, completed using reference TRBV5-1 and TRBJ2-2, is KAGVTQTPRYLIKTRGQQVTLSCSPISGHRSVSWYQQTPGQGLQFLFEYFSETQRNKGNFPGRFSGRQFSNSRSEMNVSTLELGDSALYLCASSLGAGADGELFFGEGSRLTVL.

This chain links TRBV30 with TRBJ2-1, with TRBD1 as a possible D gene (5 bases). The CDR3 has 13 amino acids. Germline CDR1 GTSNPN, CDR2 SVGIG (reference sequence). V was cut by 0 bases and J by 6 bases, with 9 bases left in between. The CDR3 loop reads CAWSVQAGNEQFF. CDR3 sequence (DNA): TGTGCCTGGAGTGTACAGGCAGGCAATGAGCAGTTCTTC.

The CDR3 coding sequence is TGTGCCAGCAGTGACCGAGCGGGAGACCAAGAGACCCAGTACTTC. Protein: CASSDRAGDQETQYF. This chain uses TRBV2 with TRBJ2-5; 8 bases are a match to TRBD2. The CDR3 is 15 residues long. Germline lookup yields CDR1 SNHLY and CDR2 FYNNEI. J was trimmed by 0 bases and V by 3 bases; bases with no gene match: 3.

The chain recombines TRBV6-6 with TRBJ1-1; weak D call: TRBD1 (5 bases). The V gene's germline CDR1 is MNHNY and CDR2 SVGAGI (reference sequence). V lost 2 bases, J lost 8 bases, and 6 bases lay in between. This CDR3 contains 11 residues. This CDR3 is CASSYRQEAFF. CDR3 nucleotides: TGTGCCAGCAGTTACAGACAGGAAGCTTTCTTT.

V is TRBV19 and J is TRBJ1-2; tentative D call: TRBD1 (5 bases). The CDR3 length is 13 residues. CDR1 is LNHDA, CDR2 SQIVND, per germline (reference sequence). Trimming left V 2 bases short and J 7 bases short, with 11 bases between. The CDR3 coding sequence is TGTGCCAGTAGTATATCAGGGTTGGGTGGCTACACCTTC. It is translated as CASSISGLGGYTF.

The V call is TRBV7-8, the J call TRBJ2-2; TRBD2 matches at 10 bases. The ends lost 0 bases at V and 5 bases at J; junction bases unmatched: 6. Germline CDR1 and CDR2: SGHVS and FQNEAQ. The CDR3 covers 17 residues. CDR3 DNA: TGTGCCAGCAGCTTAGCCCAACTAGCGGGAAGAACCGGGGAGCTGTTTTTT. Amino acid sequence: CASSLAQLAGRTGELFF.

The chain links TRBV19 to TRBJ2-7; 10 bases fit TRBD1. V was pared by 1 base and J by 2 bases, with 5 bases of the junction left unmatched. CDR3 length equals 16 residues. Looked up from germline, CDR1 is LNHDA and CDR2 is SQIVND (reference sequence). The DNA of the CDR3 is TGTGCCAGTAGTATAGGGGGACAGGGGAAGACCTACGAGCAGTACTTC. Amino acids: CASSIGGQGKTYEQYF.

V and J are TRBV2 and TRBJ1-5; no reliable D call. The germline V and J ends were trimmed by 8 bases and 7 bases, with 15 bases remaining between them. The CDR3 contains 13 residues. In germline, CDR1 is SNHLY, CDR2 FYNNEI. CDR3 nucleotides: TGTGCCAGCGTCCGCGACACCCGCCAGCCCCAGCATTTT. This translates into CASVRDTRQPQHF.

The chain combines TRBV7-9 with TRBJ2-5; TRBD1 is a possible D gene (5 bases). This CDR3 region has 14 residues. Deletions cut 5 bases from V and 5 bases from J, with 15 bases between. CDR1 SEHNR and CDR2 FQNEAQ come from the germline V gene (reference sequence). CDR3 sequence reads: CASSPAGAPETQYF. CDR3 DNA: TGTGCCAGCAGCCCCGCTGGGGCCCCCGAGACCCAGTACTTC.

This sequence joins TRBV30 and TRBJ1-3, with TRBD1 matching over 10 bases. Trimming removed 8 bases from V and 0 bases from J; junction bases left unmatched: 13. This CDR3 contains 17 residues. CDR1 and CDR2 from the germline V gene are GTSNPN and SVGIG (reference sequence). DNA of the CDR3: TGTGCCGGCCGGGACAGGGGATTACTGAGCTCTGGAAACACCATATATTTT. Amino acid sequence: CAGRDRGLLSSGNTIYF.

This chain links TRBV19 with TRBJ2-3, with 7 bases that match TRBD1. The CDR3 spans 14 residues. V dropped 8 bases and J dropped 4; count of bases not matched to a gene: 9. CDR1 LNHDA and CDR2 SQIVND come from the germline V gene (reference sequence). The CDR3 here is CASSDRDLADTQYF. The CDR3 DNA reads as TGTGCCAGTTCCGACAGGGACCTCGCAGATACGCAGTATTTT. Looking up the rest from reference TRBV19 and TRBJ2-3 gives the full variable domain: DGGITQSPKYLFRKEGQNVTLSCEQNLNHDAMYWYRQDPGQGLRLIYYSQIVNDFQKGDIAEGYSVSREKKESFPLTVTSAQKNPTAFYLCASSDRDLADTQYFGPGTRLTVL.

The table lists this clone with a count of one. The chain employs TRBV2 and TRBJ2-7, with TRBD1 matching over 7 bases. V gave up 6 bases and J gave up 9 bases; unmatched junction bases: 8. This CDR3 contains 12 residues. CDR1 and CDR2 from the germline V gene are SNHLY and FYNNEI. The CDR3 sequence: CASRPLQGTQYF. In nucleotides, the CDR3 is TGTGCCAGCAGACCCCTACAGGGGACGCAGTACTTC.

This clone was picked up one time. The chain uses TRBV9 and TRBJ2-5; weak D call: TRBD2 (6 bases). CDR1 and CDR2 (germline): SGDLS, YYNGEE. The length of the CDR3 is 16 residues. The V and J ends lost 0 bases and 0 bases respectively, with 12 bases between them. CDR3 sequence reads: CASSVGGGANQETQYF. The CDR3 coding sequence is TGTGCCAGCAGCGTAGGCGGCGGGGCGAACCAAGAGACCCAGTACTTC.

The sample holds one count of this clone. This chain links TRBV6-4 with TRBJ1-3; D ambiguous. Per the germline V gene, CDR1 is MRHNA and CDR2 is SNTAGT. This CDR3 region has 16 residues. With 6 bases removed from V and 1 base from J, the gap between germline ends came to 16 bases. This CDR3 is CASSQRPPSSGNTIYF. The DNA of the CDR3 is TGTGCCAGCAGCCAAAGACCCCCGAGTTCTGGAAACACCATATATTTT.

The V gene is TRBV4-1, the J gene TRBJ2-3; possible D gene TRBD2, 6 bases. The CDR3 length is 15 residues. Germline CDR1 and CDR2: MGHRA and YSYEKL. With 0 bases removed from V and 1 base from J, the gap between germline ends came to 8 bases. The CDR3 bases are TGCGCCAGCAGCCAAGAACAGCGGGGCACAGATACGCAGTATTTT. It translates to CASSQEQRGTDTQYF.

V is TRBV7-2 and J is TRBJ1-6, with a weak D call TRBD1 (6 bases). V lost 7 bases, J lost 7 bases, and 20 bases lay in between. Germline assignment: CDR1 SGHTA and CDR2 FQGNSA. This CDR3 spans 16 amino acids. The CDR3 nucleotides are TGTGCCAGCATCAACGGGCTCAGGGGTTTGAATTCACCCCTCCACTTT. Translated, it gives CASINGLRGLNSPLHF. Using reference TRBV7-2 and TRBJ1-6 for the parts outside the CDR3, the full variable domain is GAGVSQSPSNKVTEKGKDVELRCDPISGHTALYWYRQSLGQGLEFLIYFQGNSAPDKSGLPSDRFSAERTGGSVSTLTIQRTQQEDSAVYLCASINGLRGLNSPLHFGNGTRLTVT.

The chain has TRBV4-1 and TRBJ1-4; a weak D match, TRBD1 (5 bases). This CDR3 has 17 residues. V was cut by 1 base and J by 4 bases, with 16 bases left in between. Germline-derived CDR1 and CDR2 are MGHRA and YSYEKL. CDR3 protein: CASSQGAPGGHNEKLFF. CDR3 nucleotide sequence: TGCGCCAGCAGCCAAGGTGCACCGGGGGGTCATAATGAAAAACTGTTTTTT.

The rearrangement links TRBV11-2 to TRBJ2-7; the D is unclear. The CDR3 covers 11 residues. The V end lost 5 bases, the J end lost 6 bases, and 8 bases lay between the germline ends. CDR1 is SGHAT, CDR2 FQNNGV, per germline. The CDR3 region is CASSQRFEQYF. Written as DNA, the CDR3 is TGTGCCAGCAGCCAACGTTTCGAGCAGTACTTC.

V and J are TRBV10-3 and TRBJ2-2; 14 bases map to TRBD2. Germline V gene data show CDR1 as ENHRY and CDR2 as SYGVKD. The CDR3 has 16 residues. V dropped 4 bases and J dropped 6; count of bases not matched to a gene: 4. The CDR3: CAISGGLAGGPGELFF. In DNA form, the CDR3 reads TGTGCCATCAGTGGCGGACTAGCGGGAGGCCCCGGGGAGCTGTTTTTT.

The chain links TRBV18 to TRBJ2-7; D gene ambiguous. Germline CDR1 reads KGHSH; CDR2 reads LQKENI. This CDR3 has 15 residues. The V end lost 4 bases, the J end lost 3 bases, and 16 bases lay between the germline ends. The CDR3 reads CASSRTTSDLYEQYF. DNA for the CDR3: TGTGCCAGCTCACGTACTACCAGCGATCTCTACGAGCAGTACTTC.

The V and J genes are TRBV5-1 and TRBJ2-5; D remains unclear. CDR1 SGHRS and CDR2 YFSETQ come from the germline V gene. CDR3 length: 14 residues. Between the trimmed V and J ends, which lost 5 bases and 1 base, there was a span of 12 bases. CDR3 sequence reads: CASRRWSPQETQYF. In nucleotides, the CDR3 is TGCGCCAGCAGACGATGGTCTCCCCAAGAGACCCAGTACTTC. Using reference TRBV5-1 and TRBJ2-5 for the parts outside the CDR3, the full variable domain is KAGVTQTPRYLIKTRGQQVTLSCSPISGHRSVSWYQQTPGQGLQFLFEYFSETQRNKGNFPGRFSGRQFSNSRSEMNVSTLELGDSALYLCASRRWSPQETQYFGPGTRLLVL.

The chain has TRBV7-8 and TRBJ1-5; possible D gene TRBD1, 6 bases. The CDR3 has 16 residues. CDR1 SGHVS and CDR2 FQNEAQ come from the germline V gene. Trimming shortened V by 5 bases and J by 6 bases, and 20 bases separated the two germline ends. CDR3 residues: CASSLLGGQISQPQHF. The DNA for the CDR3 is TGTGCCAGCAGCCTCTTGGGGGGCCAAATTAGTCAGCCCCAGCATTTT.